Sequencing of this TCR beta chain was carried out in a study of blood T cell repertoires in COVID-19. This CDR3 is built from 15 residues. The germline CDR1 and CDR2 sequences are LGHDT and YNNKEL (reference sequence). Trimming removed 3 bases from V and 8 bases from J, with 16 bases in between. Clones were sequenced by immunoSEQ multiplex PCR, and TCRdb holds only the in-frame ones, with some missing. This table holds some 40,000 clones, approximately 91% found once. The rearrangement uses TRBV3-1 (or the pseudogene TRBV3-2) and TRBJ1-4; weak D call: TRBD1 (5 bases). The sample was peripheral blood. This sequence was found in a man aged 70-80 years with acute or convalescent COVID-19. CDR3 region: CASSHRDSRYEKLFF. Written as DNA, the CDR3 is TGTGCCAGCAGCCATCGGGACTCGCGTTACGAAAAACTGTTTTTT.